This TCR beta chain comes out of a study of blood T cell repertoires in COVID-19. Per the original methods: Counts of nucleated cells, estimated from reference gene primer amplification, were obtained. Libraries were prepared by immunoSEQ multiplex PCR; TCRdb keeps only in-frame clonotypes and omits some of them. V and J calls and clone size follow that table, whereas D and trimming were derived from the DNA. The table records more than 85,000 clones, roughly nine tenths of them present only once. Germline trimming cut 8 bases from V and 2 bases from J; bases unmatched to any gene: 1. The CDR3 sequence is 14 residues long. In germline, CDR1 is MNHEY, CDR2 SVGAGI.

The receptor was isolated from a man in his sixties with acute or convalescent COVID-19. The V gene is TRBV6-5, the J gene TRBJ2-1; 12 positions match TRBD2. The sequenced sample was peripheral blood. The CDR3: CASLAGGPYNEQFF. DNA of the CDR3: TGTGCCAGCCTAGCGGGAGGGCCCTACAATGAGCAGTTCTTC.